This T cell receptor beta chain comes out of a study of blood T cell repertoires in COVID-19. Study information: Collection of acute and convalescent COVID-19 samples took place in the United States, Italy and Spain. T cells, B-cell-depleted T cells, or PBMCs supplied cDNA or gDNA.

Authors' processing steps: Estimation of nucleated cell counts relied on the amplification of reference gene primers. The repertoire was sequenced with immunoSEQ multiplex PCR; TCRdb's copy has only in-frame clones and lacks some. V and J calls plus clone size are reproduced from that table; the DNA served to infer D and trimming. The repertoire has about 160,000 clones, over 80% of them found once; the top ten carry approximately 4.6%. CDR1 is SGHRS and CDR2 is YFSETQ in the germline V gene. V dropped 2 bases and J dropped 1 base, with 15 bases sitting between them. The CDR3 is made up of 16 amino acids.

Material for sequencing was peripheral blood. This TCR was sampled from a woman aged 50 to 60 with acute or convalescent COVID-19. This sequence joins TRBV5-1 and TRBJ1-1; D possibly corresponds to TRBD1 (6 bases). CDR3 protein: CASSLGGARANTEAFF. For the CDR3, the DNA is TGCGCCAGCAGCTTAGGGGGGGCGCGGGCGAACACTGAAGCTTTCTTT.